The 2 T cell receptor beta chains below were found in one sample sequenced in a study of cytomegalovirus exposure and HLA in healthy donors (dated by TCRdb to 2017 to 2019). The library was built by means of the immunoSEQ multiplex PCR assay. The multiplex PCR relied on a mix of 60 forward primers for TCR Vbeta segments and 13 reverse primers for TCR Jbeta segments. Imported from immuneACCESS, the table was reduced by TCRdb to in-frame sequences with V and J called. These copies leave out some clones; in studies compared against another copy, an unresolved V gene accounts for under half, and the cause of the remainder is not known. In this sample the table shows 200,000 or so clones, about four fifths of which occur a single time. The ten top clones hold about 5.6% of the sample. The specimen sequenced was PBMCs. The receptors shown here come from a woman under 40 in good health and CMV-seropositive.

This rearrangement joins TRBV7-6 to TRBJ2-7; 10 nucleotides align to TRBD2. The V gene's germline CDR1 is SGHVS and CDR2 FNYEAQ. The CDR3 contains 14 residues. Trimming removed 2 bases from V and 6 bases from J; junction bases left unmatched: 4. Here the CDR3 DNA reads TGTGCCAGCAGCTTACTAGCGGGAGTTGGCGAGCAGTACTTC. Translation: CASSLLAGVGEQYF.

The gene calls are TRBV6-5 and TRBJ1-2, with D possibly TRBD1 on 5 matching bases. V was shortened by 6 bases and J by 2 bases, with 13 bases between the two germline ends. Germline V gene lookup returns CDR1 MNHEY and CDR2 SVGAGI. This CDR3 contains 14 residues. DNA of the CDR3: TGTGCCAGCAGCGCAGGGTTCGCAAACTATGGCTACACCTTC. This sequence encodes CASSAGFANYGYTF.